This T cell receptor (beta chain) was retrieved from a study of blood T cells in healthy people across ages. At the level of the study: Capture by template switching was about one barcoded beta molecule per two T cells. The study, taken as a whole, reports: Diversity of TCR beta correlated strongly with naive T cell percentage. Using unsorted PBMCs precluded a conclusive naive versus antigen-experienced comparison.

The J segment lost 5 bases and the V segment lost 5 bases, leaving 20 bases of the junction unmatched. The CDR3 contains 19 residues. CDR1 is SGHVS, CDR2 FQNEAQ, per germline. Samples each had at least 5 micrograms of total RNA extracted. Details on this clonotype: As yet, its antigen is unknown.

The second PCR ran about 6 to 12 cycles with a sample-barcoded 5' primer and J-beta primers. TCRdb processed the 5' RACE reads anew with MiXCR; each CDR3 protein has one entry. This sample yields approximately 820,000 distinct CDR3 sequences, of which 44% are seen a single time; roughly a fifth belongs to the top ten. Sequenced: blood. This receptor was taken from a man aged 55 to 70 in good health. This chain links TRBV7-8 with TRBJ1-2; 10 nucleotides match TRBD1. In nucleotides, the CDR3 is TGTGCCAGCAGCCCCCCGCCGGGACAGGGGACCGGAGTAGGGTATGGCTACACCTTC. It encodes CASSPPPGQGTGVGYGYTF.